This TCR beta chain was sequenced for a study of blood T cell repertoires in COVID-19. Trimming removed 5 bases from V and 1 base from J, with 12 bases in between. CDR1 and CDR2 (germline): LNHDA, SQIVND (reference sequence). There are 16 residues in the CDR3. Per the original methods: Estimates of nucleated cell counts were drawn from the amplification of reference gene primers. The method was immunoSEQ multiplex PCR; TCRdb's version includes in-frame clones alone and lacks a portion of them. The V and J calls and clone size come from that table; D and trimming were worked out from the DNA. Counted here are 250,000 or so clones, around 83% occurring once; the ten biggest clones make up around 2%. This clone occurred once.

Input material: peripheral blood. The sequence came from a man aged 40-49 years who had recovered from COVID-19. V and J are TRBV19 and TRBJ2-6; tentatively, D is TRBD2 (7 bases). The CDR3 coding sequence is TGTGCCAGTAGTCTAGGGGGAGGGTCTGGGGCCAACGTCCTGACTTTC. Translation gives CASSLGGGSGANVLTF.